The source of this TCR beta chain is a study of T cells after yellow fever vaccination. Whole-study results and caveats: Of the clonotypes, a small share occurred in both CD4 and CD8 compartments.

MiXCR was run by TCRdb on the 5' RACE reads, yielding one entry per CDR3 protein. This table holds around 300,000 distinct CDR3 sequences, over 4% found once. A few counts support this clonotype. Its matching antigen is unknown. The TCR was taken from a man between 18 and 35 years old who received the YFV17D yellow fever vaccine. This specimen consisted of PBMCs, obtained 5 days after the yellow fever booster vaccination.

The CDR3 reads CASSYRGSAFF. The DNA of the CDR3 is TGTGCCAGCAGCTACAGGGGCTCGGCTTTCTTT. The gene calls are TRBV12-3 or TRBV12-4 and TRBJ1-1; TRBD1 agrees at 7 bases. The length of the CDR3 is 11 residues. The J segment lost 11 bases and the V segment lost 6 bases, leaving 6 bases of the junction unmatched.